This T cell receptor (beta chain) was found in a study of blood T cell repertoires in COVID-19. V was clipped by 5 bases and J by 0 bases; unmatched bases: 2. CDR1 is SGHTA and CDR2 is FQGTGA in the germline V gene. The CDR3 length is 15 residues. Clones were sequenced by immunoSEQ multiplex PCR, and TCRdb holds only the in-frame ones, with some missing. The table includes about 240,000 clones, 82% detected once. Patients from Seattle were sampled longitudinally, starting during active infection. This TCR was recovered from a woman older than 75 with COVID-19, enrolled during active disease. The chain uses TRBV7-3 and TRBJ2-2, with 8 bases identical to TRBD2. The sequenced sample was peripheral blood. DNA of the CDR3: TGTGCCAGCAGCCTAGCGGGCACGAACACCGGGGAGCTGTTTTTT. Amino acids: CASSLAGTNTGELFF.